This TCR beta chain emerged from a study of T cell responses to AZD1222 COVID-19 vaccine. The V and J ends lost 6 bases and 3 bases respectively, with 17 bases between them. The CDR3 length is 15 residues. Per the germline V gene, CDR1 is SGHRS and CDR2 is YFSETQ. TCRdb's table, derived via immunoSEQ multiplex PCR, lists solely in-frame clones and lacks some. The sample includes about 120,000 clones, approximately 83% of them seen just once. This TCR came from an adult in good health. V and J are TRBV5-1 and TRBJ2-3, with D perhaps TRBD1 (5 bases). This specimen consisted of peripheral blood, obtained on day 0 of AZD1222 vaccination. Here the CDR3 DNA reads TGCGCCAGCACCTCGGACATCTCTTTTACAGATACGCAGTATTTT. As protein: CASTSDISFTDTQYF.